This passage covers 8 T cell receptor beta chains from one sample sequenced in a study of cytomegalovirus exposure and HLA in healthy donors. PCR employed 60 Vbeta and 13 Jbeta primers. Libraries were prepared by immunoSEQ multiplex PCR; TCRdb keeps only in-frame clonotypes and omits some of them. The data contain roughly 150,000 clones, more than 65% of them singletons. Sequenced: PBMCs. These TCRs come from a man between 18 and 35 years old in good health and CMV-seropositive.

J is TRBJ2-7 and V is TRBV6-5; 9 bases are shared with TRBD2. Germline CDR1 MNHEY, CDR2 SVGAGI. The CDR3 length is 14 residues. V shed 3 bases, J shed 3 bases, and the junction held 3 bases outside the gene matches. This CDR3 is CASSYRAGGYEQYV. The DNA of the CDR3 is TGTGCCAGCAGTTATCGAGCGGGAGGCTACGAGCAGTACGTC.

CDR3 in DNA: TGTGCCAGCAGTGTAGTCCGGACAGGGAGTGAAAAACTGTTTTTT. Protein: CASSVVRTGSEKLFF. The chain joins TRBV2 to TRBJ1-4; the match to TRBD1 covers 8 bases. The CDR3 has 15 residues. Trimming removed 4 bases from V and 7 bases from J; junction bases left unmatched: 8. The germline V gene encodes CDR1 SNHLY and CDR2 FYNNEI.

The J gene is TRBJ1-1, the V gene TRBV2; 9 bases line up with TRBD1. CDR1 and CDR2 from the germline V gene are SNHLY and FYNNEI. Trimming cost V 6 bases and J 6 bases; bases outside gene matches: 11. This CDR3 is 15 amino acids long. This chain's CDR3 is CASRDSGTGSSEAFF. Written as DNA, the CDR3 is TGTGCCAGCAGGGATTCCGGGACAGGGAGTTCTGAAGCTTTCTTT.

The gene calls are TRBV19 and TRBJ2-5; D unresolved. Trimming removed 6 bases at V and 5 bases at J, with 13 bases between. The CDR3 is made up of 13 amino acids. Germline lookup yields CDR1 LNHDA and CDR2 SQIVND (reference sequence). CDR3 in DNA: TGTGCCAGTAGCACATTCGGGTGGGAGACCCAGTACTTC. Its translation: CASSTFGWETQYF.

The rearrangement joins TRBV28 to TRBJ1-1; 10 nucleotides align to TRBD1. Germline V gives CDR1 MDHEN, CDR2 SYDVKM. This CDR3 is 17 amino acids long. Trimming removed 10 bases from V and 5 bases from J; junction bases left unmatched: 19. CDR3 bases: TGTGCCATCCGAGGGGCCACGGGACAGGGGTTAGGGACTGAAGCTTTCTTT. Residues: CAIRGATGQGLGTEAFF.

This clone was recorded a few times. This chain joins TRBV28 and TRBJ1-2, with TRBD1 matching 9 bases. There are 13 residues in the CDR3. V lost 3 bases, J lost 7 bases, and 3 bases stayed unmatched. CDR1 and CDR2 (germline): MDHEN, SYDVKM. CDR3 DNA sequence: TGTGCCAGCAGTTTCCGGGACAGGGCTGGCTACACCTTC. This codes for CASSFRDRAGYTF.

The J gene is TRBJ2-5, the V gene TRBV6-5; maybe TRBD2 (6 bases). V was pared by 6 bases and J by 1 base, with 15 bases between. Germline V gene lookup returns CDR1 MNHEY and CDR2 SVGAGI. The CDR3 extends over 15 amino acids. CDR3 in amino acids: CASSKLLAAQETQYF. The DNA of the CDR3 is TGTGCCAGCAGCAAATTATTAGCGGCCCAAGAGACCCAGTACTTC.

CDR3 bases: TGCGCCAGCAGCTTGAGCGGCCTCACAGATACGCAGTATTTT. Encoded protein: CASSLSGLTDTQYF. The chain is built from TRBV5-1 and TRBJ2-3; TRBD2 is a possible D gene (5 bases). The CDR3 spans 14 residues. Germline V gives CDR1 SGHRS, CDR2 YFSETQ. Trimming removed 1 base from V and 2 bases from J, with 8 bases in between.